This paragraph covers one TCR beta chain sequence. The source of the sample is a study of T cell changes during pregnancy in multiple sclerosis. The repertoire was sequenced with immunoSEQ multiplex PCR; TCRdb's copy has only in-frame clones and lacks some. The table lists 65,000 to 95,000 clones, roughly 91% of them singletons. Sequencing used peripheral blood, obtained after pregnancy. This sequence was found in a female donor in good health, enrolled as a control in a pregnancy study.

DNA of the CDR3: TGTGCCAGTTTTAGCGGGAAAGAGACCCAGTACTTC. It specifies CASFSGKETQYF. The chain is built from TRBV28 and TRBJ2-5; 8 positions agree with TRBD2. Germline trimming cut 9 bases from V and 3 bases from J; bases unmatched to any gene: 3. Germline CDR1 reads MDHEN; CDR2 reads SYDVKM. This CDR3 is built from 12 residues.